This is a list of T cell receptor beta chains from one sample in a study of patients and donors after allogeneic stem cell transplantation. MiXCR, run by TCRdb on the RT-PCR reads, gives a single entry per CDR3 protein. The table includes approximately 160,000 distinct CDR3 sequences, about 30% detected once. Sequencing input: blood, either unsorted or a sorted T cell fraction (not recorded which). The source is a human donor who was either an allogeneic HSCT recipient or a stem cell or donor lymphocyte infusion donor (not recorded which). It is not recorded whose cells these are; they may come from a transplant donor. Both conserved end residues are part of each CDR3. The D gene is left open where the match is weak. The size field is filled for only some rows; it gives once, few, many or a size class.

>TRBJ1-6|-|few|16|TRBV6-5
TGTGCCAGCAGTTACTCGGGTTTCGAGGGACATTCACCCCTCCACTTT
CASSYSGFEGHSPLHF
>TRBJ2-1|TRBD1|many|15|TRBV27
TGTGCCAGCAGCCTGGGACAGGTCCTTTACAATGAGCAGTTCTTC
CASSLGQVLYNEQFF
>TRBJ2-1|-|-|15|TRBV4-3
TGCGCCAGCAGCTTCGGACGGGCTGCCTACAATGAGCAGTTCTTC
CASSFGRAAYNEQFF
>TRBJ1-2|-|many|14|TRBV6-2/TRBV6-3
TGTGCCAGCAGTTACTCCTACAGGGCGAATGGCTACACCTTC
CASSYSYRANGYTF
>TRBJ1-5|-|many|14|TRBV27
TGTGCCAGCAGTTTATTAGGGAGCAATCAGCCCCAGCATTTT
CASSLLGSNQPQHF
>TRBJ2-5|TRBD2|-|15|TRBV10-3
TGTGCCATCAGACTCGGACTAGCGGGAGCGGAGACCCAGTACTTC
CAIRLGLAGAETQYF
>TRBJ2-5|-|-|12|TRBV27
TGTGCCAGCAGTTTATACGGAGAGACCCAGTACTTC
CASSLYGETQYF
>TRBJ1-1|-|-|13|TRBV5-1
TGCGCCAGCAGGTGGGGCCGGGACACTGAAGCTTTCTTT
CASRWGRDTEAFF
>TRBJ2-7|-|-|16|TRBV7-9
TGTGCCAGCAGCTTCCACGACAGGCGGCTCTCCTACGAGCAGTACTTC
CASSFHDRRLSYEQYF
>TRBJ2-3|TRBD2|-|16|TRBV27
TGTGCCAGCAGTTTATCGGGGACTAGCGGCACAGATACGCAGTATTTT
CASSLSGTSGTDTQYF
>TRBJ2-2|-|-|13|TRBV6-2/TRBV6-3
TGTGCCAGCACAAGGGACTTCACCGGGGAGCTGTTTTTT
CASTRDFTGELFF
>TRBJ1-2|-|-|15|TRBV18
TGTGCCAGCTCACCGGACAGAAAAAAGATCTATGGCTACACCTTC
CASSPDRKKIYGYTF
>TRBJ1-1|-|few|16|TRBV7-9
TGTGCCAGCAGCTTAGCTGCAGGGTTGGGCAAGACTGAAGCTTTCTTT
CASSLAAGLGKTEAFF
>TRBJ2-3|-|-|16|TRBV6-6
TGTGCCAGCAGTTACCCCGAGGGTGGGTCAGCAGATACGCAGTATTTT
CASSYPEGGSADTQYF
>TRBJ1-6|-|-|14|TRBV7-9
TGTGCCAGCAGCCCTATTACAGGGTTGTCACCCCTCCACTTT
CASSPITGLSPLHF
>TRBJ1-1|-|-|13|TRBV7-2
TGTGCCAGCAGCTCGACAGGACAAACTGAAGCTTTCTTT
CASSSTGQTEAFF
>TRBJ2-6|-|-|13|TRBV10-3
TGTGCCATCAGTGAGTGGCAGGCCAACGTCCTGACTTTC
CAISEWQANVLTF
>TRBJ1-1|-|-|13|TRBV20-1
TGCAGTGCTAGAGAGGGTGGTCTTGGGGGGGATTTCTTT
CSAREGGLGGDFF
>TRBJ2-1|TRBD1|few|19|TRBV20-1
TGCAGTGCTAGAGACTTGGCAGGGGGCTACACGAGCTCCTACAATGAGCAGTTCTTC
CSARDLAGGYTSSYNEQFF
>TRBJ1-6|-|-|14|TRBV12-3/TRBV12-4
TGTGCCAGCAGTTTGCGGGGCCTTAATTCACCCCTCCACTTT
CASSLRGLNSPLHF
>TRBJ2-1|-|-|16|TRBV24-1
TGTGCCACCAGTGATTTGTGGGGGGACAGCTACAATGAGCAGTTCTTC
CATSDLWGDSYNEQFF
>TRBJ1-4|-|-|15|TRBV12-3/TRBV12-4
TGTGCCAGCAGTCCAGGGGAGGGGAGTCTTGAAAAACTGTTTTTT
CASSPGEGSLEKLFF
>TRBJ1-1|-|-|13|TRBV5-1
TGCGCCAGCAGCACACACCCGAACACTGAAGCTTTCTTT
CASSTHPNTEAFF
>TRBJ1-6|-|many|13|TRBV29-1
TGCAGCGTTGCCAGGACGGATAATTCACCCCTCCACTTT
CSVARTDNSPLHF
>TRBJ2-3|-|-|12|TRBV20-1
TGCAGTGCTAGAGACATGGGATATACGCAGTATTTT
CSARDMGYTQYF
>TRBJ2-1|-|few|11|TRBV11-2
TGTGCCAGCAGCTTAGGACAGGTGCAGTTCTTC
CASSLGQVQFF
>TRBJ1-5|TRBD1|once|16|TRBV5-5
TGTGCCAGCAGCTTGGCCCCGCAGGGGGGCAATCAGCCCCAGCATTTT
CASSLAPQGGNQPQHF
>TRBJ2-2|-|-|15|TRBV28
TGTGCCAGCAGAAGGGCCGGGCCTAACACCGGGGAGCTGTTTTTT
CASRRAGPNTGELFF
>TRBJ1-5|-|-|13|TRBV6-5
TGTGCCAGCAGCCGAGACAACAATCAGCCCCAGCATTTT
CASSRDNNQPQHF
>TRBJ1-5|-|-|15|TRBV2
TGTGCCAGCACTGAAGGGGAACAGAGCAATCAGCCCCAGCATTTT
CASTEGEQSNQPQHF
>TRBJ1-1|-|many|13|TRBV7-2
TGTGCCAGCAGCTTAGGGACGTCTAATGAAGCTTTCTTT
CASSLGTSNEAFF
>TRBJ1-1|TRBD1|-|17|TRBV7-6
TGTGCCAGCAGCCCGACAGGCACAGGGGGCGCGAAAACTGAAGCTTTCTTT
CASSPTGTGGAKTEAFF
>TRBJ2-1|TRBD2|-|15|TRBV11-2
TGTGCCAGCAGCTTATGGCTAGCGGGAGGTGGGGAGCAGTTCTTC
CASSLWLAGGGEQFF
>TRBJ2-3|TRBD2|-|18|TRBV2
TGTGCCAGCAGTGAAGGAAAACTAGCGGGAGTGAGGACAGATACGCAGTATTTT
CASSEGKLAGVRTDTQYF
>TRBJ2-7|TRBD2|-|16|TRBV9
TGTGCCAGCAGCTTCAGACCGACTAGCGGGTCCTACGAGCAGTACTTC
CASSFRPTSGSYEQYF
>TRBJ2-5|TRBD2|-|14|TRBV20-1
TGCAGTGCTCCTCGGACTAGCGGACAAGAGACCCAGTACTTC
CSAPRTSGQETQYF
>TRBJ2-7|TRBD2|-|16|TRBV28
TGTGCCAGCAGTTTCTGGACTAGCGGGGTATACTACGAGCAGTACTTC
CASSFWTSGVYYEQYF
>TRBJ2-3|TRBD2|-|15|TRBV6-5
TGTGCCAGCAGTTATTTAGCGGGAGCTAAAGATACGCAGTATTTT
CASSYLAGAKDTQYF
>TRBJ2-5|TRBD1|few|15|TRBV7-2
TGTGCCAGCAGTTCGGGACAGGGAAACCAAGAGACCCAGTACTTC
CASSSGQGNQETQYF
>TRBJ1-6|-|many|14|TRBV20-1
TGCAGTGCTTGGTCGGGGGATTATAATTCACCCCTCCACTTT
CSAWSGDYNSPLHF
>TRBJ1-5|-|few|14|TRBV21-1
TGTGCCAGCAGCAAAGGGACAGGGCTTCAGCCCCAGCATTTT
CASSKGTGLQPQHF
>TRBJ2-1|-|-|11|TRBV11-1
TGTGCCAGCAGCTTAGTTGATGAGCAGTTCTTC
CASSLVDEQFF
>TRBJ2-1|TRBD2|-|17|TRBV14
TGTGCCAGCAGCCAAACGGGACTAGCGGGGCTCTACAATGAGCAGTTCTTC
CASSQTGLAGLYNEQFF
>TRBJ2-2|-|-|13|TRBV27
TGTGCCAGCAGGCCCAAAAACACCGGGGAGCTGTTTTTT
CASRPKNTGELFF
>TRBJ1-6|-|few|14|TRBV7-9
TGTGCCAGCAGCATCGGACAGTCAGTGGAACCCCTCCACTTT
CASSIGQSVEPLHF
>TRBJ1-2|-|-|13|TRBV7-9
TGTGCCAGCAGCCGGCCAGCCGGACATGGCTACACCTTC
CASSRPAGHGYTF
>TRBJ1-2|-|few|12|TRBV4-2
TGTGCCAGCAGCCAAGATTGGGTAAACTACACCTTC
CASSQDWVNYTF
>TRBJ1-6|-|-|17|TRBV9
TGTGCCAGCAGCGTAGAGGACAGCCTGTCTCATAATTCACCCCTCCACTTT
CASSVEDSLSHNSPLHF
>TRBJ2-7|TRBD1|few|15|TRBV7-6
TGTGCCAGCAGCTTAGCCGGGACAGGATCCTACGAGCAGTACTTC
CASSLAGTGSYEQYF
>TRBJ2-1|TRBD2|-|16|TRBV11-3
TGTGCCAGCAGCTTCACTAGCGGGAGGGGAGAAAATGAGCAGTTCTTC
CASSFTSGRGENEQFF
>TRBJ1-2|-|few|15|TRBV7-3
TGTGCCAGCAGCCCCGTGGCGGGCCAAAACTATGGCTACACCTTC
CASSPVAGQNYGYTF
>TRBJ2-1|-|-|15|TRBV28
TGTGCCAGCAGTTTAGGAGACTATACCTACAATGAGCAGTTCTTC
CASSLGDYTYNEQFF
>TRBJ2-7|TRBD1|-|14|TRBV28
TGTGCCAGCAGTCATGGACAGGGATCCCTCGAGCAGTACTTC
CASSHGQGSLEQYF
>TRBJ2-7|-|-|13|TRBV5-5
TGTGCCAGCAGCTCCGGGACACCGTACGAGCAGTACTTC
CASSSGTPYEQYF
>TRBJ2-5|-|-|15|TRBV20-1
TGCAGTGCTAGAGATTTTCAGGAGCCCGGGGAGACCCAGTACTTC
CSARDFQEPGETQYF
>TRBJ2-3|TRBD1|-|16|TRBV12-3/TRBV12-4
TGTGCCAGCAACGACGAATGGGACAGGGGGCCGGATACGCAGTATTTT
CASNDEWDRGPDTQYF
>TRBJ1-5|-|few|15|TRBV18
TGTGCCAGCTCACCACCAGGGGCGGGAGGCCAGCCCCAGCATTTT
CASSPPGAGGQPQHF